These 3 T cell receptor beta chains were sequenced from one sample in a study of blood T cell repertoires in COVID-19. The method was immunoSEQ multiplex PCR; TCRdb's version includes in-frame clones alone and lacks a portion of them. The sample has more than 200,000 clones, about 79% seen once. The sequencing input was peripheral blood. Receptors were obtained from an elderly man with acute or convalescent COVID-19.

V and J are TRBV5-5 and TRBJ1-2, with TRBD1 matching over 9 bases. The CDR3 spans 16 residues. The germline V gene has CDR1 SGHKS and CDR2 YYEKEE (reference sequence). J gave up 6 bases and V 4 bases, and 13 bases lay outside the gene matches. The chain's CDR3 is CASSAPPGQGSHGYTF. CDR3 coding DNA: TGTGCCAGCAGCGCCCCTCCCGGACAGGGGTCCCATGGCTACACCTTC.

The CDR3 protein is CASSSGSYEQYF. CDR3 DNA: TGTGCCAGCAGTTCAGGATCCTACGAGCAGTACTTC. The genes are TRBV6-6 and TRBJ2-7; no clear D gene. Germline assignment: CDR1 MNHNY and CDR2 SVGAGI (reference sequence). V lost 4 bases and J lost 1, with 5 bases in between. This CDR3 has 12 amino acids.

The chain links TRBV30 to TRBJ2-3; TRBD2 matches 11 bases. CDR3 length equals 15 residues. The V gene's germline CDR1 is GTSNPN and CDR2 SVGIG (reference sequence). Unmatched junction bases numbered 7, after V lost 8 bases and J lost 0 bases. The chain's CDR3 is CAGGTSGPSTDTQYF. The CDR3 DNA is TGTGCCGGGGGGACTAGCGGCCCTAGCACAGATACGCAGTATTTT.